Below, 17 T cell receptor beta chains from the same sample are listed, as sequenced in a study of OX40 agonist ivuxolimab in advanced cancers. Measured with immunoSEQ multiplex PCR; TCRdb has only the in-frame clones, and not every one. The sample consists of approximately 69,000 clones, around four fifths of them appearing once. The material was CD4+ or CD8+ T cells sorted from blood, obtained in a trial of the OX40 agonist ivuxolimab. The receptors come from an adult with an advanced solid tumor such as melanoma, head and neck, liver or kidney cancer.

In this sample, this clone turned up once. This sequence joins TRBV6-5 and TRBJ2-7; D is undetermined. There are 15 residues in the CDR3. The V gene's germline CDR1 is MNHEY and CDR2 SVGAGI. V was pared by 3 bases and J by 2 bases, with 14 bases between. The DNA of the CDR3 is TGTGCCAGCAGTTATATACGATCGGGCCCCTACGAGCAGTACTTC. Translation: CASSYIRSGPYEQYF.

The rearrangement links TRBV11-2 to TRBJ2-1; 8 positions match TRBD1. The J segment lost 4 bases and the V segment lost 1 base, leaving 3 bases of the junction unmatched. Germline assignment: CDR1 SGHAT and CDR2 FQNNGV. The CDR3 is 15 amino acids. The CDR3 loop reads CASSLGQGAYNEQFF. The CDR3 coding sequence is TGTGCCAGCAGCTTAGGGCAGGGGGCATACAATGAGCAGTTCTTC.

This clone was seen just once. This chain uses TRBV5-1 with TRBJ2-5; 12 positions agree with TRBD2. Germline CDR1 is SGHRS and CDR2 is YFSETQ. The CDR3 consists of 17 residues. Trimming at V came to 4 bases and at J to 4 bases, leaving 11 bases not matched to a gene. This chain's CDR3 is CASSNGLAGPVRETQYF. Here the CDR3 DNA reads TGCGCCAGCAGCAATGGACTAGCGGGGCCCGTTAGAGAGACCCAGTACTTC.

This chain links TRBV4-2 with TRBJ1-2; 7 nucleotides match TRBD1. The CDR3 runs to 14 residues. V trimming: 1 base; J trimming: 6 bases; junction bases outside the gene matches: 5. Per the germline V gene, CDR1 is LGHNA and CDR2 is YNFKEQ. This CDR3 is CASSQAYRGHGYTF. The CDR3 DNA follows: TGTGCCAGCAGCCAAGCTTACAGGGGCCATGGCTACACCTTC.

The gene calls are TRBV4-1 and TRBJ2-3; 10 bases match TRBD2. The CDR3 runs 15 residues. V shed 3 bases and J 4 bases; nucleotides not matched to a gene: 4. CDR1 is MGHRA, CDR2 YSYEKL, per germline. CDR3 region: CASSHGTSVPDTQYF. DNA of the CDR3: TGCGCCAGCAGCCATGGGACTAGCGTCCCAGATACGCAGTATTTT.

V gene TRBV7-9 combines with J gene TRBJ2-6; D is unresolved. Germline CDR1 SEHNR, CDR2 FQNEAQ (reference sequence). This CDR3 has 14 residues. Trimming removed 5 bases at V and 4 bases at J, with 9 bases between. The CDR3 loop reads CASSPSRGANVLTF. The CDR3 DNA reads as TGTGCCAGCAGCCCCTCCCGCGGGGCCAACGTCCTGACTTTC.

This chain joins TRBV7-9 and TRBJ1-2, with unresolved D. CDR3 length equals 12 residues. Trimming took off 1 base at V and 4 bases at J, with 4 bases between the two ends. Germline loops: CDR1 SEHNR, CDR2 FQNEAQ (reference sequence). CDR3 sequence reads: CASSLESYGYTF. The CDR3 DNA reads TGTGCCAGCAGCTTAGAATCCTATGGCTACACCTTC.

This chain joins TRBV28 and TRBJ1-6, with D unclear. V was clipped by 7 bases and J by 6 bases, with 7 bases between them. The CDR3 is made up of 12 amino acids. CDR1 is MDHEN and CDR2 is SYDVKM in the germline V gene. The chain's CDR3 is CASTRVNSPLHF. CDR3 nucleotide sequence: TGTGCCAGCACTAGGGTTAATTCACCCCTCCACTTT.

V and J are TRBV7-2 and TRBJ1-5; TRBD1 matches at 9 bases. Germline loops: CDR1 SGHTA, CDR2 FQGNSA. V shed 5 bases, J shed 0 bases, and the junction held 8 bases outside the gene matches. This CDR3 spans 17 amino acids. This CDR3 reads CASSRTGVPNSNQPQHF. The CDR3 DNA reads TGTGCCAGCAGCCGGACAGGGGTTCCCAATAGCAATCAGCCCCAGCATTTT.

V usage is TRBV19 and J usage is TRBJ2-2; D is tentatively TRBD1 or TRBD2 (7 bases each). The CDR3 runs to 18 residues. Trimming shortened V by 5 bases and J by 0 bases, and 19 bases separated the two germline ends. Germline CDR1 reads LNHDA; CDR2 reads SQIVND (reference sequence). Written as DNA, the CDR3 is TGTGCCAGTAGTCCCTTGACAGGGAGGGGATCGAACACCGGGGAGCTGTTTTTT. Encoded protein: CASSPLTGRGSNTGELFF.

The chain uses TRBV20-1 and TRBJ2-7; D call uncertain. This CDR3 spans 11 amino acids. Trimming shortened V by 6 bases and J by 3 bases, and 9 bases separated the two germline ends. CDR1 is DFQATT, CDR2 SNEGSKA, per germline (reference sequence). The DNA for the CDR3 is TGCAGTGCCGCCTGGCTCTACGAGCAGTACTTC. It translates to CSAAWLYEQYF.

The chain carries TRBV7-9 and TRBJ2-2; TRBD2 matches 8 bases. The V gene's germline CDR1 is SEHNR and CDR2 FQNEAQ (reference sequence). This CDR3 spans 15 amino acids. V trimming: 4 bases; J trimming: 6 bases; junction bases outside the gene matches: 7. This chain's CDR3 is CASSSERGRAGELFF. Written as DNA, the CDR3 is TGTGCCAGCAGCTCCGAGCGGGGGAGGGCCGGGGAGCTGTTTTTT.

This clone was found once. The chain has TRBV11-2 and TRBJ2-7; no reliable D call. The CDR3 totals 12 residues. Germline V gene sequence: CDR1 SGHAT, CDR2 FQNNGV. Trimming pared 5 bases from V and 7 bases from J, leaving 12 bases between. The CDR3 protein is CASSPTPVEQYV. In DNA, the CDR3 is TGTGCCAGCAGCCCCACCCCCGTGGAGCAGTACGTC.

CDR3 bases: TGTGCCAGCAGAGCCGGGACAGGGAGGGTCTATGGCTACACCTTC. This gives the protein CASRAGTGRVYGYTF. The rearrangement links TRBV6-1 to TRBJ1-2, with 9 bases matching TRBD1. The CDR3 totals 15 residues. Germline CDR1 is MNHNS and CDR2 is SASEGT. With V trimmed by 6 bases and J by 4 bases, 9 bases remained unmatched.

V and J are TRBV28 and TRBJ1-4; TRBD1 matches at 7 bases. V gave up 1 base and J gave up 12 bases; unmatched junction bases: 8. The CDR3 consists of 14 residues. CDR1 is MDHEN and CDR2 is SYDVKM in the germline V gene. CDR3 nucleotides: TGTGCCAGCAGTTTATTAGGGGGCAGGAGGGAACTGTTTTTT. Protein sequence: CASSLLGGRRELFF.

The CDR3 protein is CASSYQTSGLGELFF. The CDR3 DNA follows: TGTGCCAGCAGTTACCAGACTAGCGGACTCGGGGAGCTGTTTTTT. The V gene is TRBV28, the J gene TRBJ2-2, with TRBD2 matching over 9 bases. Germline CDR1 is MDHEN and CDR2 is SYDVKM. The CDR3 is 15 amino acids. Trimming at V came to 4 bases and at J to 7 bases, leaving 7 bases not matched to a gene.

This clone showed up just a few times. The chain couples TRBV6-1 to TRBJ2-2; TRBD1 or TRBD2 may be the D gene (5 bases each). The V and J ends lost 3 bases and 1 base respectively, with 24 bases between them. CDR3 length equals 20 residues. The V gene's germline CDR1 is MNHNS and CDR2 SASEGT. CDR3 residues: CASSEDGRGARAVNTGELFF. DNA for the CDR3: TGTGCCAGCAGTGAGGACGGTAGAGGGGCACGGGCGGTGAACACCGGGGAGCTGTTTTTT.